Shown below are 12 T cell receptor beta chains from a single sample sequenced in a study of T cells in Graves' hyperthyroidism and ophthalmopathy. RNA transcripts served as the template for amplifying TCR beta CDR3 regions. The TCR CDR3 first-round RT-PCR relied on the HTBI primer set. TCRdb recomputed calls from the multiplex PCR reads with MiXCR, one row per CDR3 protein. The sample records approximately 100,000 distinct CDR3 sequences, about 37% being singletons. The sample was peripheral blood or thyroid tissue (not recorded which). The receptor source for this set is a woman in her twenties or thirties with Graves' hyperthyroidism.

In its sample, this clonotype was seen once. The junction departs from germline at one end; a sequencing error may be responsible. The chain employs TRBV15 and TRBJ2-6, with a tentative D call TRBD1 (5 bases). This CDR3 comprises 14 residues. Germline V gives CDR1 LNHNV, CDR2 YYDKDF (reference sequence). The CDR3 spells CATSRGSRVHTEAF. CDR3 DNA: TGTGCCACCAGCAGAGGTTCCAGGGTCCACACTGAAGCTTTC.

Many counts were recorded for this clonotype. J is TRBJ2-6 and V is TRBV7-3; TRBD1 is a possible D gene (5 bases). The CDR3 extends over 16 amino acids. In germline, CDR1 is SGHTA, CDR2 FQGTGA. The V end lost 3 bases, the J end lost 2 bases, and 11 bases lay between the germline ends. The CDR3 reads CASSFFPRAGANVLTF. The CDR3 coding sequence is TGTGCCAGCAGCTTCTTCCCCAGGGCTGGGGCCAACGTCCTGACTTTC. The variable domain in full, with the rest retrieved from reference TRBV7-3 and TRBJ2-6, is GAGVSQTPSNKVTEKGKYVELRCDPISGHTALYWYRQSLGQGPEFLIYFQGTGAADDSGLPNDRFFAVRPEGSVSTLKIQRTERGDSAVYLCASSFFPRAGANVLTFGAGSRLTVL.

The chain has TRBV19 and TRBJ1-1; D uncertain. This CDR3 comprises 12 residues. The germline V and J ends were trimmed by 6 bases and 1 base, with 6 bases remaining between them. Germline CDR1 reads LNHDA; CDR2 reads SQIVND (reference sequence). In DNA form, the CDR3 reads TGTGCCAGTAGGTGGGGGAACACTGAAGCTTTCTTT. Encoded protein: CASRWGNTEAFF.

Turning to this clonotype: Germline is not matched at one junction end, which may reflect a read error. The rearrangement joins TRBV10-3 to TRBJ1-3; D is possibly TRBD1 (6 bases). This CDR3 is built from 12 residues. Germline CDR1 is ENHRY and CDR2 is SYGVKD. CDR3: CAISEGGNTIRF. CDR3 coding DNA: TGTGCCATCAGTGAAGGGGGAAACACCATACGTTTT.

This clonotype was counted at least ten times. The V call is TRBV4-1, the J call TRBJ1-1, with no clear D. The CDR3 loop spans 14 amino acids. CDR1 MGHRA and CDR2 YSYEKL come from the germline V gene. With 2 bases removed from V and 13 bases from J, the gap between germline ends came to 20 bases. CDR3 coding DNA: TGCGCCAGCAGCCAATATACGGAGCTAAGCTTCGGTTTCTTT. It is translated as CASSQYTELSFGFF.

The V gene is TRBV30, the J gene TRBJ1-1; 7 bases are shared with TRBD1. J lost 0 bases, V lost 4 bases, and 5 bases had no gene match. Germline V gene sequence: CDR1 GTSNPN, CDR2 SVGIG (reference sequence). There are 14 residues in the CDR3. The CDR3 region has the DNA TGTGCCTGGACCCGGGGACAGATGAACACTGAAGCTTTCTTT. It specifies CAWTRGQMNTEAFF.

This clonotype came up a few times. The rearrangement links TRBV24-1 to TRBJ1-2; 7 nucleotides align to TRBD1. The V gene's germline CDR1 is KGHDR and CDR2 SFDVKD. V lost 3 bases and J lost 3; bases outside the gene matches: 9. The CDR3 runs to 16 residues. CDR3 nucleotides: TGTGCCACCAGTGATGCGAGGCGGGACAGTCACTATGGCTACACCTTC. Translated: CATSDARRDSHYGYTF.

The J gene is TRBJ2-3, the V gene TRBV15; tentative D call: TRBD2 (5 bases). CDR3 length equals 16 residues. Germline CDR1 and CDR2: LNHNV and YYDKDF (reference sequence). Trimming took off 3 bases at V and 0 bases at J, with 13 bases between the two ends. The CDR3 protein is CATSRGEDSSTDTQYF. CDR3 DNA sequence: TGTGCCACCAGCAGGGGAGAGGACTCTAGCACAGATACGCAGTATTTT.

The chain recombines TRBV11-2 with TRBJ1-4; no definite D call. This CDR3 comprises 15 residues. Germline V lookup: CDR1 SGHAT, CDR2 FQNNGV. V dropped 1 base and J dropped 10 bases, with 16 bases sitting between them. CDR3: CASSLVWRTDVKLFF. For the CDR3, the DNA is TGTGCCAGCAGCTTAGTCTGGAGGACTGATGTAAAACTGTTTTTT.

This clonotype was recorded many times. The chain couples TRBV28 to TRBJ1-1; the D is unclear. Per the germline V gene, CDR1 is MDHEN and CDR2 is SYDVKM. The CDR3 is 15 residues long. V lost 6 bases, J lost 0 bases, and 14 bases lay in between. The CDR3 DNA reads TGTGCCAGCAGGGGTGAAGAAAGGTTGAACACTGAAGCTTTCTTT. Translated, it gives CASRGEERLNTEAFF.

This chain uses TRBV2 with TRBJ1-5, with D possibly matching TRBD1 (5 bases). CDR3 length: 14 amino acids. Germline V lookup: CDR1 SNHLY, CDR2 FYNNEI. The ends were cut back, 8 bases at V and 6 bases at J, with 17 bases in the middle. In DNA, the CDR3 is TGTGCCAGCCTTCAGCGGGGGGACGGTCAGCCCCAGCATTTT. Its translation: CASLQRGDGQPQHF.

About this clonotype: Being one base from a much bigger clone, this may be a read error. The chain couples TRBV7-2 to TRBJ1-1, with 8 bases matching TRBD1. CDR3 length: 15 amino acids. Germline V gene data show CDR1 as SGHTA and CDR2 as FQGNSA. CDR3 loop: CASRYTGGVGTEALF. As DNA, the CDR3 is TGTGCCAGCAGATATACAGGGGGGGTTGGCACTGAAGCTCTCTTT.